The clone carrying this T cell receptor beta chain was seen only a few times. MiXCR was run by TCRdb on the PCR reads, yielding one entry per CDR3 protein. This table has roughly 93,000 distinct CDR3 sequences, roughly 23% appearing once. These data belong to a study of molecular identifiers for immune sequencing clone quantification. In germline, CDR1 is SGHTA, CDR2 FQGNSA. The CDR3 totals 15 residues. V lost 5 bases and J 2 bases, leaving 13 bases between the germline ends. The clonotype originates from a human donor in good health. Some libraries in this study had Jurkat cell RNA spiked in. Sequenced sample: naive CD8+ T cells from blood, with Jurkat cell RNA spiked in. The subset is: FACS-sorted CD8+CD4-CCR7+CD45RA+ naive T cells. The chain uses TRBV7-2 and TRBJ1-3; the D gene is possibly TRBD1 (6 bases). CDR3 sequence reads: CASSTTGTTGNTIYF. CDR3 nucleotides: TGTGCCAGCAGCACAACCGGGACAACTGGAAACACCATATATTTT.